This T cell receptor (beta chain) was captured by sequencing in a study of blood T cell repertoires in COVID-19. Study at large: There were acute and convalescent COVID-19 samples, and they came from the United States, Italy and Spain. From T cells, B-cell-depleted T cells, or PBMCs came the material, which was cDNA or gDNA.

CDR3 size: 19 residues. V lost 0 bases and J lost 1; bases outside the gene matches: 9. The germline V gene encodes CDR1 LGHDT and CDR2 YNNKEL (reference sequence). Under the authors' procedure: Nucleated cell counts were estimated from reference gene primer amplification. The assay was immunoSEQ multiplex PCR, and TCRdb's table has in-frame clones only and misses some. V and J calls and clone size come straight from that table; D and trimming were deduced from the DNA. The repertoire holds about 220,000 clones, 84% seen once, with roughly 4.6% in the top ten. The chain combines TRBV3-1 (or the pseudogene TRBV3-2) with TRBJ2-1; 10 positions match TRBD2. What was sequenced was peripheral blood. The TCR originated in a woman aged 55-70 years who had recovered from COVID-19. The DNA of the CDR3 is TGTGCCAGCAGCCAAGATCCGTGCCTAGCGGGGGTTTCCTACAATGAGCAGTTCTTC. Protein: CASSQDPCLAGVSYNEQFF.